This T cell receptor beta chain is from a study of T-cell memory formation after mild COVID-19. TCRdb re-analysed the 5' RACE reads in MiXCR, keeping a single row per CDR3 protein. Of about 180,000 distinct CDR3 sequences listed, roughly 16% are singletons. This receptor was obtained from an adult woman who had mild COVID-19 (a few samples of this study predate the infection). Cell type and time point are not known. Sample: PBMCs or a T cell subset sorted from them (not recorded which).

The CDR3 spells CASIDSHYGYTF. The CDR3 region has the DNA TGTGCCAGCATCGACAGTCACTATGGCTACACCTTC. This sequence joins TRBV6-2 or TRBV6-3 and TRBJ1-2; D possibly corresponds to TRBD1 (5 bases). The germline gives CDR1 MNHEY, CDR2 SVGEGT. The germline V and J ends were trimmed by 7 bases and 3 bases, with 9 bases remaining between them. The length of the CDR3 is 12 residues.